The sequence of this T cell receptor (beta chain) was determined in a study of blood T cell repertoires in COVID-19. Study-level background: Italy, Spain and the United States were the sources of the convalescent and acute COVID-19 samples.

Per the original data handling: Estimation of nucleated cell counts relied on the amplification of reference gene primers. The repertoire was sequenced with immunoSEQ multiplex PCR; TCRdb's copy has only in-frame clones and lacks some. V and J calls and clone size follow that table, whereas D and trimming were derived from the DNA. The sample holds just over 350,000 clones; approximately 86% are singletons and the top ten take under 8.5%. Trimming pared 2 bases from V and 2 bases from J, leaving 16 bases between. The CDR3 runs 17 residues. CDR1 is LNHNV, CDR2 YYDKDF, per germline (reference sequence). Seattle researchers signed up patients amid active infection and tracked them longitudinally.

The chain recombines TRBV15 with TRBJ1-3; D perhaps matches TRBD1 (5 bases). Sequencing was carried out using peripheral blood. This receptor was obtained from a woman aged 55-69 years with COVID-19, enrolled during active disease. CDR3 region: CATSRPPQGSAGNTIYF. The CDR3 region has the DNA TGTGCCACCAGCAGACCCCCGCAGGGATCGGCTGGAAACACCATATATTTT.